These 23 T cell receptor beta chains originate from one sample sequenced in a study of Ad26.COV2.S vaccination and SARS-CoV-2 variants. Treatment indicated: 19 received Ad26.COV2.S at low or high dose, single or two shots; about 5 received placebo; per-sample allocation not given. Repertoires come from day 63 after the first vaccine or placebo injection. Here immunoSEQ multiplex PCR was the method, and the copy in TCRdb shows in-frame clones only, minus some. The table records 300,000 to 400,000 clones, 80% to 90% of them present only once. The sample here was peripheral blood, taken in a trial of Ad26.COV2.S vaccine versus placebo. The receptor source for this set is a person aged 18-60 years who received the Ad26.COV2.S COVID-19 vaccine or a placebo.

CDR3 protein: CSVAGTGGNNEQFF. For the CDR3, the DNA is TGCAGCGTTGCCGGGACAGGGGGTAACAATGAGCAGTTCTTC. The V and J genes are TRBV29-1 and TRBJ2-1, with 11 bases lining up with TRBD1. CDR3 length equals 14 residues. CDR1 is SQVTM and CDR2 is ANQGSEA in the germline V gene. Trimming removed 4 bases from V and 5 bases from J; junction bases left unmatched: 4.

V usage is TRBV27 and J usage is TRBJ2-4, with 7 bases aligning to TRBD2. The ends lost 5 bases at V and 3 bases at J; junction bases unmatched: 1. Germline CDR1 is MNHEY and CDR2 is SMNVEV (reference sequence). The CDR3 sequence is 13 residues long. In nucleotides, the CDR3 is TGTGCCAGCAGTGGGGGGGTCAAAAACATTCAGTACTTC. Translating gives CASSGGVKNIQYF.

V is TRBV6-6 and J is TRBJ2-1; D remains ambiguous. Trimming cost V 4 bases and J 8 bases, with 18 bases left between them. Germline V lookup: CDR1 MNHNY, CDR2 SVGAGI (reference sequence). The CDR3 covers 15 residues. The CDR3 reads CASSLGPPWQHEQFF. CDR3 sequence (DNA): TGTGCCAGCAGTTTAGGGCCCCCCTGGCAACATGAGCAGTTCTTC.

The V call is TRBV3-1 (or the pseudogene TRBV3-2), the J call TRBJ1-1; no clear D. Trimming took off 1 base at V and 0 bases at J, with 12 bases between the two ends. The germline CDR1 and CDR2 sequences are LGHDT and YNNKEL (reference sequence). This CDR3 has 16 amino acids. The CDR3 loop is CASSQGRQPLNTEAFF. In DNA form, the CDR3 reads TGTGCCAGCAGCCAAGGAAGGCAGCCCTTGAACACTGAAGCTTTCTTT.

This sequence joins TRBV18 and TRBJ2-6; D remains unclear. The CDR3 length is 17 residues. Per germline, CDR1 KGHSH and CDR2 LQKENI. Deletions cut 3 bases from V and 1 base from J, with 13 bases between. The CDR3 region is CASSPFGPLSGANVLTF. The CDR3 coding sequence is TGTGCCAGCTCACCCTTTGGACCGCTATCTGGGGCCAACGTCCTGACTTTC.

This sequence joins TRBV7-9 and TRBJ1-5, with unresolved D. This CDR3 has 14 amino acids. From germline, CDR1 is SEHNR and CDR2 FQNEAQ (reference sequence). V was shortened by 0 bases and J by 8 bases, with 11 bases between the two germline ends. As DNA, the CDR3 is TGTGCCAGCAGCTTAGCCGGACGGTTCGAGCCCCAGCATTTT. Translation gives CASSLAGRFEPQHF.

This rearrangement joins TRBV6-5 to TRBJ2-3, with 9 bases fitting TRBD1. The V gene end was trimmed by 6 bases and the J gene end by 7 bases; junction bases not matched to a gene: 11. The CDR3 contains 15 residues. Looked up from germline, CDR1 is MNHEY and CDR2 is SVGAGI. The CDR3 DNA reads TGTGCCAGCAGCAAGGGGGGGACAGGGTTAAATACGCAGTATTTT. Translation: CASSKGGTGLNTQYF.

J is TRBJ1-1 and V is TRBV28; D unclear. Germline CDR1 reads MDHEN; CDR2 reads SYDVKM. This CDR3 is built from 13 residues. V was clipped by 6 bases and J by 2 bases, with 10 bases between them. The CDR3 coding sequence is TGTGCCAGCAGACCTACAATCAACACTGAAGCTTTCTTT. This gives the protein CASRPTINTEAFF.

V is TRBV30 and J is TRBJ2-7; TRBD2 matches 8 bases. CDR1 and CDR2 from the germline V gene are GTSNPN and SVGIG (reference sequence). V shed 5 bases, J shed 0 bases, and the junction held 6 bases outside the gene matches. This CDR3 contains 14 residues. The CDR3 spells CAWSPGGPSYEQYF. DNA of the CDR3: TGTGCCTGGTCACCGGGAGGGCCCTCCTACGAGCAGTACTTC.

The rearrangement links TRBV7-2 to TRBJ2-2; no definite D call. Germline CDR1 SGHTA, CDR2 FQGNSA. CDR3 length: 13 amino acids. Trimming removed 5 bases at V and 6 bases at J, with 10 bases between. The DNA for the CDR3 is TGTGCCAGCAGCGGGGTGGTGGCCGGGGAGCTGTTTTTT. Its protein is CASSGVVAGELFF.

This chain connects TRBV19 to TRBJ1-5; D is perhaps TRBD1 (5 bases). The length of the CDR3 is 16 residues. V dropped 2 bases and J dropped 3 bases, with 14 bases sitting between them. Germline V gives CDR1 LNHDA, CDR2 SQIVND (reference sequence). The CDR3 DNA sequence: TGTGCCAGTAGTATACTAGACAGCTTCTACAATCAGCCCCAGCATTTT. Translating it yields CASSILDSFYNQPQHF.

This sequence joins TRBV7-6 and TRBJ2-1; D is possibly TRBD1 (5 bases). This CDR3 region has 14 residues. Germline CDR1 and CDR2: SGHVS and FNYEAQ. Trimming stripped 1 base from V and 6 bases from J, with 10 bases between. CDR3 coding DNA: TGTGCCAGCAGCTTAGAACCCAGGGTCAATGAGCAGTTCTTC. It encodes CASSLEPRVNEQFF.

The rearrangement uses TRBV5-4 and TRBJ1-5; 10 bases line up with TRBD1. The V gene end was trimmed by 4 bases and the J gene end by 5 bases; junction bases not matched to a gene: 9. The CDR3 totals 16 residues. Germline values: CDR1 SGHNT, CDR2 YYREEE (reference sequence). CDR3 sequence (DNA): TGTGCCAGCAGCCTAGGACCGGGACAGGGGCATCAGCCCCAGCATTTT. Encoded protein: CASSLGPGQGHQPQHF. The full variable domain, completed using reference TRBV5-4 and TRBJ1-5, is ETGVTQSPTHLIKTRGQQVTLRCSSQSGHNTVSWYQQALGQGPQFIFQYYREEENGRGNFPPRFSGLQFPNYSSELNVNALELDDSALYLCASSLGPGQGHQPQHFGDGTRLSIL.

The rearrangement joins TRBV11-2 to TRBJ1-2; tentative D call: TRBD1 (5 bases). The germline gives CDR1 SGHAT, CDR2 FQNNGV. Trimming shortened V by 1 base and J by 6 bases, and 12 bases separated the two germline ends. This CDR3 is 14 amino acids long. The CDR3 protein is CASSLAGGTDGYTF. CDR3 DNA: TGTGCCAGCAGCTTAGCTGGGGGGACCGATGGCTACACCTTC. The whole variable domain, filled in from reference TRBV11-2 and TRBJ1-2, reads EAGVAQSPRYKIIEKRQSVAFWCNPISGHATLYWYQQILGQGPKLLIQFQNNGVVDDSQLPKDRFSAERLKGVDSTLKIQPAKLEDSAVYLCASSLAGGTDGYTFGSGTRLTVV.

The genes are TRBV18 and TRBJ2-1; 8 bases line up with TRBD2. The CDR3 covers 13 residues. With 3 bases clipped from V and 7 bases from J, the junction kept 2 bases outside the gene matches. Germline lookup yields CDR1 KGHSH and CDR2 LQKENI. The CDR3 loop reads CASSPVAGNEQFF. The CDR3 DNA follows: TGTGCCAGCTCACCCGTAGCGGGGAATGAGCAGTTCTTC.

The V and J genes are TRBV6-5 and TRBJ2-7; possible D gene TRBD1, 6 bases. The CDR3 totals 13 residues. Germline V gene sequence: CDR1 MNHEY, CDR2 SVGAGI. Trimming cost V 8 bases and J 3 bases, with 14 bases left between them. CDR3: CASRAGANYEQYF. CDR3 sequence (DNA): TGTGCCAGCCGGGCAGGGGCAAACTACGAGCAGTACTTC.

The gene calls are TRBV28 and TRBJ1-6; D is ambiguous. V was shortened by 4 bases and J by 10 bases, with 17 bases between the two germline ends. Germline CDR1 MDHEN, CDR2 SYDVKM. The CDR3 sequence is 15 residues long. The CDR3 DNA is TGTGCCAGCAGTTCCCCGGGTCTAGTCGGGTCACCCCTCCACTTT. It encodes CASSSPGLVGSPLHF.

This chain joins TRBV19 and TRBJ2-1; maybe TRBD2 (5 bases). The V gene's germline CDR1 is LNHDA and CDR2 SQIVND (reference sequence). V was trimmed by 3 bases and J by 8 bases, leaving 14 bases between them. The length of the CDR3 is 14 residues. CDR3 in amino acids: CASSIRGLADEQFF. CDR3 nucleotide sequence: TGTGCCAGTAGTATTAGAGGGTTGGCGGATGAGCAGTTCTTC.

The chain carries TRBV2 and TRBJ1-4; D is ambiguous. CDR3 length equals 14 residues. Trimming took off 3 bases at V and 4 bases at J, with 9 bases between the two ends. Germline lookup yields CDR1 SNHLY and CDR2 FYNNEI. CDR3 coding DNA: TGTGCCAGCAGTGAGGGGATAGTTAATGAAAAACTGTTTTTT. Translated: CASSEGIVNEKLFF.

This chain joins TRBV7-8 and TRBJ2-5; D is unclear. The V end was cut by 3 bases, the J end by 2 bases, with 7 bases between. The CDR3 covers 13 residues. The germline gives CDR1 SGHVS, CDR2 FQNEAQ. The CDR3 DNA is TGTGCCAGCAGCTTTGCGAAACAAGAGACCCAGTACTTC. This gives the protein CASSFAKQETQYF.

The CDR3 DNA reads as TGCGCCAGCAGTGATAGGTGGCGGGAGGCGGCAGATACGCAGTATTTT. Translation: CASSDRWREAADTQYF. The chain recombines TRBV10-2 with TRBJ2-3, with 8 bases matching TRBD2. CDR1 is WSHSY, CDR2 SAAADI, per germline. With V trimmed by 3 bases and J by 4 bases, 9 bases remained unmatched. CDR3 size: 16 residues.

This chain uses TRBV11-2 with TRBJ2-5; 12 bases line up with TRBD2. The V segment lost 2 bases and the J segment 6 bases; nucleotides outside the gene matches: 7. The CDR3 has 16 residues. Germline V gives CDR1 SGHAT, CDR2 FQNNGV. In nucleotides, the CDR3 is TGTGCCAGCAGCTTATCTAGCGGGAGGGCCTTTAAGACCCAGTACTTC. Protein sequence: CASSLSSGRAFKTQYF.

This chain uses TRBV19 with TRBJ2-7, with 14 bases lining up with TRBD2. This CDR3 contains 17 residues. V lost 3 bases and J lost 2; bases outside the gene matches: 6. Germline V CDR1 and CDR2: LNHDA, SQIVND (reference sequence). This chain's CDR3 is CASSIGTSGSDAYEQYF. CDR3 coding DNA: TGTGCCAGTAGTATCGGGACTAGCGGGAGTGACGCCTACGAGCAGTACTTC.